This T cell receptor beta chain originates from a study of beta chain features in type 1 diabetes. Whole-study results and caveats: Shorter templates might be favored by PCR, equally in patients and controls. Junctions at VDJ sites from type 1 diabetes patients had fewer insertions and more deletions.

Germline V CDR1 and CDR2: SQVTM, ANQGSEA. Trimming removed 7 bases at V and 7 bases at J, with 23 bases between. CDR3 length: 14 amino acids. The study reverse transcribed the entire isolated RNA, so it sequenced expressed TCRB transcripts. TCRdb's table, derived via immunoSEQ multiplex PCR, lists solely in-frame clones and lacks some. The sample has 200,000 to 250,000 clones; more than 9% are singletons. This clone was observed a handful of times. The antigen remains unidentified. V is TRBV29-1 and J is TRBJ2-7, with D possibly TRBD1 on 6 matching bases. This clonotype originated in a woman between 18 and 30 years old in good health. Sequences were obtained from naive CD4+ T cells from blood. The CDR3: CSAGIRTAPWEQYF. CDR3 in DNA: TGCAGCGCCGGAATAAGGACAGCCCCTTGGGAGCAGTACTTC.